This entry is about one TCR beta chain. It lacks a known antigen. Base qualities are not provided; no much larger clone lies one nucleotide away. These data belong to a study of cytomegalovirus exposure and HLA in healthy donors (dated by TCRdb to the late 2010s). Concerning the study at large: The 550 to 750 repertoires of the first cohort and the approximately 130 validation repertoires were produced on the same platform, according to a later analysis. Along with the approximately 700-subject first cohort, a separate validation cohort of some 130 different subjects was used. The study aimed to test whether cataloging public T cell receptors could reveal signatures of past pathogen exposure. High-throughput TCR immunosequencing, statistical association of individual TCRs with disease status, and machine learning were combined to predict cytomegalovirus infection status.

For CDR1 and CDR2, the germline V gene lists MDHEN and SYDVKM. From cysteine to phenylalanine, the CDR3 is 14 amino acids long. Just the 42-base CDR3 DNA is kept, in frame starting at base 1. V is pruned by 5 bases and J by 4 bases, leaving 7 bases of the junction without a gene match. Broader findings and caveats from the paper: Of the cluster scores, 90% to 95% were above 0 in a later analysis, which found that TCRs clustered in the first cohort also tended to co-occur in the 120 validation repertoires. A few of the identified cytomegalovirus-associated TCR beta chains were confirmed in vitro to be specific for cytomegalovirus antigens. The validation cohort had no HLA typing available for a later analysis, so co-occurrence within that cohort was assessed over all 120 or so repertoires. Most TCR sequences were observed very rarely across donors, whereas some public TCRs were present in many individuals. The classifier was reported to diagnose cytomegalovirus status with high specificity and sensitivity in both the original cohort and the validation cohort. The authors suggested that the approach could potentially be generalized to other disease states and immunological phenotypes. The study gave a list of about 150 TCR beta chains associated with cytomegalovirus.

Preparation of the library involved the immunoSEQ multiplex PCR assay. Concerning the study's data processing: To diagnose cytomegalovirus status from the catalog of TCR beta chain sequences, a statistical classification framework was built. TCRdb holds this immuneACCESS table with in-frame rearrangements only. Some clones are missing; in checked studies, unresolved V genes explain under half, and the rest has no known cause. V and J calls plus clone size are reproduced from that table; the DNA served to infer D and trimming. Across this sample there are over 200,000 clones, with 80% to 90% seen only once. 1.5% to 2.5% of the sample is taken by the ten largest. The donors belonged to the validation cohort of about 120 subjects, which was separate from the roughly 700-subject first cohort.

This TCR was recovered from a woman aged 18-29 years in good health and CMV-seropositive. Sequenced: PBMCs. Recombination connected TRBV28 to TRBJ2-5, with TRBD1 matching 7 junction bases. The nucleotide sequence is TGTGCCAGCAGTGAAACCGGGACAGCAGAGACCCAGTACTTC. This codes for CASSETGTAETQYF.